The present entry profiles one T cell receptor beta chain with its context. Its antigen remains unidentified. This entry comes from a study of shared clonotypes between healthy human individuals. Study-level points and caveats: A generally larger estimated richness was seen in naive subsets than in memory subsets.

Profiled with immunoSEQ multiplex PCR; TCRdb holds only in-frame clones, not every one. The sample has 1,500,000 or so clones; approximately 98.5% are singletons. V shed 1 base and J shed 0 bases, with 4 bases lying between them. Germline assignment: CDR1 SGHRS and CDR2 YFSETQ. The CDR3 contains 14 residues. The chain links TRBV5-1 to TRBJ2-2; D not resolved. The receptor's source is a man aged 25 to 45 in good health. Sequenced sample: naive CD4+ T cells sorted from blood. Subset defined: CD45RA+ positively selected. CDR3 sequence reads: CASSLLPNTGELFF. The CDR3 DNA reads TGCGCCAGCAGCTTGTTACCGAACACCGGGGAGCTGTTTTTT.